This entry lists 14 T cell receptor beta chains sequenced from one sample in a study of blood T cell repertoires in COVID-19. The assay was immunoSEQ multiplex PCR, and TCRdb's table has in-frame clones only and misses some. The sample consists of about 220,000 clones, more than 65% of them appearing once. The material sequenced was peripheral blood. These receptors all come from a woman older than 75 with acute or convalescent COVID-19.

This chain uses TRBV7-6 with TRBJ2-2; 8 nucleotides match TRBD2. V trimming: 4 bases; J trimming: 5 bases; junction bases outside the gene matches: 12. Germline V gene sequence: CDR1 SGHVS, CDR2 FNYEAQ. This CDR3 comprises 17 residues. In DNA form, the CDR3 reads TGTGCCAGCAGCTCTCGCGCGGCGGGGGGTAGTACCGGGGAGCTGTTTTTT. It translates to CASSSRAAGGSTGELFF.

In this sample, this clone turned up a few times. J is TRBJ1-5 and V is TRBV7-3; 12 bases line up with TRBD1. CDR3 length equals 16 residues. CDR1 and CDR2 (germline): SGHTA, FQGTGA. The V gene end was trimmed by 1 base and the J gene end by 11 bases; junction bases not matched to a gene: 9. CDR3 sequence reads: CASSLRDRGRSTAQHF. The CDR3 bases are TGTGCCAGCAGCTTAAGGGACAGGGGGCGATCCACGGCCCAGCATTTT. Based on the CDR3 plus reference TRBV7-3 and TRBJ1-5, the full variable domain is GAGVSQTPSNKVTEKGKYVELRCDPISGHTALYWYRQSLGQGPEFLIYFQGTGAADDSGLPNDRFFAVRPEGSVSTLKIQRTERGDSAVYLCASSLRDRGRSTAQHFGDGTRLSIL.

The V and J genes are TRBV4-3 and TRBJ2-3; 9 positions agree with TRBD1. J gave up 6 bases and V 0 bases, and 10 bases lay outside the gene matches. The CDR3 loop spans 17 amino acids. CDR1 is LGHNA, CDR2 YSLEER, per germline. For the CDR3, the DNA is TGCGCCAGCAGCCAAGATTTAGGGACAGGGTTTACGGATACGCAGTATTTT. Encoded protein: CASSQDLGTGFTDTQYF.

The chain has TRBV9 and TRBJ1-2; 7 bases are a match to TRBD1. CDR1 is SGDLS and CDR2 is YYNGEE in the germline V gene. The ends lost 0 bases at V and 4 bases at J; junction bases unmatched: 6. There are 15 residues in the CDR3. The CDR3 is CASSVDGTELYGYTF. The CDR3 DNA reads as TGTGCCAGCAGCGTAGATGGGACAGAGCTCTATGGCTACACCTTC.

This clone was detected only once. The rearrangement links TRBV3-1 (or the pseudogene TRBV3-2) to TRBJ1-2; perhaps TRBD1 as D (5 bases). Trimming took off 5 bases at V and 4 bases at J, with 14 bases between the two ends. This CDR3 has 14 amino acids. The V gene's germline CDR1 is LGHDT and CDR2 YNNKEL (reference sequence). This CDR3 is CASSSNPDSYGYTF. The CDR3 region has the DNA TGTGCCAGCAGCTCCAACCCCGACAGCTATGGCTACACCTTC.

This clone was recorded once. This chain uses TRBV19 with TRBJ1-2, with 8 positions matching TRBD1. Germline-derived CDR1 and CDR2 are LNHDA and SQIVND (reference sequence). The CDR3 covers 14 residues. The V segment lost 4 bases and the J segment 7 bases; nucleotides outside the gene matches: 8. The CDR3 loop is CASSTTDRGLGYTF. As DNA, the CDR3 is TGTGCCAGTAGTACCACTGACAGGGGACTTGGCTACACCTTC.

CDR3 sequence reads: CASSRQVTSSGNTIYF. The CDR3 DNA reads as TGTGCCAGCAGTCGACAGGTCACGAGCTCTGGAAACACCATATATTTT. The chain couples TRBV2 to TRBJ1-3; D might be TRBD1 (6 bases). CDR3 length equals 16 residues. Per the germline V gene, CDR1 is SNHLY and CDR2 is FYNNEI. Trimming took 5 bases from V and 0 from J, leaving 14 bases between them.

J is TRBJ1-1 and V is TRBV6-6, with 9 bases matching TRBD1. The V and J ends lost 5 bases and 6 bases, in that order; junction bases with no gene match: 13. This CDR3 has 16 residues. The germline CDR1 and CDR2 sequences are MNHNY and SVGAGI (reference sequence). The CDR3 loop is CASSPLPGQGPPEAFF. CDR3 DNA: TGTGCCAGCAGTCCGCTCCCGGGACAGGGTCCCCCTGAAGCTTTCTTT.

The CDR3 DNA reads TGTGCCAGCAGCGGAAAGACAGTAGGGAACACTGAAGCTTTCTTT. Protein: CASSGKTVGNTEAFF. The chain combines TRBV9 with TRBJ1-1; D is perhaps TRBD1 (5 bases). CDR1 and CDR2 (germline): SGDLS, YYNGEE. This CDR3 comprises 15 residues. V was pared by 3 bases and J by 1 base, with 13 bases between.

The chain links TRBV7-3 to TRBJ2-1, with D tentatively TRBD2 (6 bases). Germline V lookup: CDR1 SGHTA, CDR2 FQGTGA. The CDR3 totals 17 residues. The V end lost 2 bases, the J end lost 4 bases, and 18 bases lay between the germline ends. For the CDR3, the DNA is TGTGCCAGCAGCTTAGGTTCTGGCGGGGTCTTTTACAATGAGCAGTTCTTC. Translating gives CASSLGSGGVFYNEQFF.

V and J are TRBV28 and TRBJ2-7, with 8 bases aligning to TRBD1. CDR1 is MDHEN and CDR2 is SYDVKM in the germline V gene. V shed 5 bases, J shed 1 base, and the junction held 10 bases outside the gene matches. This CDR3 region has 16 residues. CDR3 sequence: CASSTGQGQPSYEQYF. Here the CDR3 DNA reads TGTGCCAGCAGTACCGGACAGGGCCAGCCGTCCTACGAGCAGTACTTC.

The rearrangement uses TRBV14 and TRBJ1-6, with TRBD1 identical over 9 bases. Germline V gene sequence: CDR1 SGHDN, CDR2 FVKESK. This CDR3 has 15 residues. The trim removed 3 bases at V and 9 bases at J, leaving 6 bases unmatched. The CDR3 DNA reads as TGTGCCAGCAGCCAGTTGGGACAGGGAGCTTCACCCCTCCACTTT. Translated, it gives CASSQLGQGASPLHF.

The chain uses TRBV7-2 and TRBJ2-6; a possible D gene is TRBD2 (5 bases). The V gene lost 6 bases and the J gene lost 0 bases, with 15 bases spanning the gap. The germline V gene encodes CDR1 SGHTA and CDR2 FQGNSA. The CDR3 runs to 17 residues. The CDR3 sequence is CASRTGPGISGANVLTF. Written as DNA, the CDR3 is TGTGCCAGCAGAACCGGACCGGGGATCTCTGGGGCCAACGTCCTGACTTTC.

This clone appeared a single time. The genes are TRBV5-6 and TRBJ2-3; 7 bases are a match to TRBD1. This CDR3 comprises 13 residues. Germline CDR1 SGHDT, CDR2 YYEEEE. V lost 3 bases to trimming and J lost 5 bases; unmatched junction nucleotides: 3. The CDR3 coding sequence is TGTGCCAGCAGCTCACAGGGGATAGATACGCAGTATTTT. This translates into CASSSQGIDTQYF.